The T cell receptor (beta chain) described here comes from a study of T cell responses to AZD1222 COVID-19 vaccine. Germline loops: CDR1 MNHEY, CDR2 SMNVEV (reference sequence). V was shortened by 9 bases and J by 4 bases, with 9 bases between the two germline ends. CDR3 length: 12 amino acids. This table comes from immunoSEQ multiplex PCR, and its TCRdb copy is limited to in-frame clones, with some not included. This sample carries 120,000 or so clones, roughly 90% of them seen once, and the ten largest clones take approximately 1%. The starting material was peripheral blood, obtained on day 0 of AZD1222 vaccination. The clonotype comes from an adult in good health. The chain is built from TRBV27 and TRBJ2-2; no clear D gene. This CDR3 is CASGVPTGELFF. CDR3 bases: TGTGCCAGTGGCGTCCCCACCGGGGAGCTGTTTTTT.